Reported below is one TCR beta chain. It was on ten immunoSEQ deep assay plates that unsorted PBMC DNA was sequenced. Some clones are missing from TCRdb's copy, which holds only in-frame ones; the method was immunoSEQ multiplex PCR. The data show a few hundred thousand clones, around 77% seen once. The sample belongs to a study of shared clonotypes between healthy human individuals. Germline V gene sequence: CDR1 SGHTA, CDR2 FQGNSA. The CDR3 length is 12 residues. V was cut by 5 bases and J by 10 bases, with 15 bases left in between. There were no recent acute infections or vaccinations among the donors, who were healthy HIV-negative adults.

The chain employs TRBV7-2 and TRBJ2-7, with a weak D call TRBD1 (5 bases). The receptor comes from a woman between 40 and 50 years old in good health. Some clones in this sample may be carry-over from other donors' samples. The sequencing input was PBMCs. The CDR3 DNA follows: TGTGCCAGCAGCCGGTCGCAGGGATCCCAGTACTTC. As protein: CASSRSQGSQYF.